This is a list of T cell receptor beta chains from one sample in a study of T cell changes during pregnancy in multiple sclerosis. Assay: immunoSEQ multiplex PCR; the TCRdb copy retains only in-frame clones and omits some. The data contain roughly 60,000 clones, 85% to 95% of them singletons. The starting material was CD4+ T cells from peripheral blood mononuclear cells, obtained before pregnancy. These TCRs come from a female donor with multiple sclerosis, enrolled in a pregnancy study. Each CDR3 is given with its conserved first and last residue. The D gene is left open where the match is weak. Not all rows give a size; the values are once, few, many and, for expanded clones, a class.

clone_size d_call j_call v_call cdr3_aa cdr3_nt
- - TRBJ2-7 TRBV6-1 CASRQDRTPYEQYF TGTGCCAGCAGACAAGACAGGACCCCCTACGAGCAGTACTTC
once - TRBJ2-3 TRBV5-1 CASSLGAETSTDTQYF TGCGCCAGCAGCTTGGGGGCCGAGACCAGCACAGATACGCAGTATTTT
- - TRBJ2-7 TRBV21-1 CASSRPGQCSSGRKYEQYF TGTGCCAGCAGCAGACCGGGACAATGCTCGAGCGGGAGAAAATACGAGCAGTACTTC
- - TRBJ1-1 TRBV2 CASSEWNREAFF TGTGCCAGCAGTGAATGGAACAGGGAAGCTTTCTTT
- - TRBJ2-1 TRBV14 CASSQDILMSSYNEQFF TGTGCCAGCAGCCAAGATATCCTGATGAGCTCCTACAATGAGCAGTTCTTC
- TRBD1 TRBJ1-2 TRBV30 CAWSGGTAPPANYGYTF TGTGCCTGGAGTGGCGGGACAGCTCCACCAGCTAACTATGGCTACACCTTC
- - TRBJ2-2 TRBV19 CASSIAGVNTGELFF TGTGCCAGTAGTATAGCGGGAGTGAACACCGGGGAGCTGTTTTTT
once - TRBJ1-1 TRBV11-3 CASSLGPARGQNTEAFF TGTGCCAGCAGCTTAGGACCCGCCAGGGGCCAGAACACTGAAGCTTTCTTT
- TRBD2 TRBJ2-1 TRBV19 CASMVRGGGSYNEQFF TGTGCCAGTATGGTTAGGGGTGGCGGGAGTTACAATGAGCAGTTCTTC
- TRBD1 TRBJ2-5 TRBV27 CASQLKGTAQETQYF TGTGCCTCACAACTTAAGGGGACAGCCCAAGAGACCCAGTACTTC
- TRBD2 TRBJ2-1 TRBV28 CASSSLAGARNEQFF TGTGCCAGCAGTTCCCTAGCGGGAGCCCGCAATGAGCAGTTCTTC
- TRBD2 TRBJ2-7 TRBV7-3 CASSPLAGDEQYF TGTGCCAGCAGCCCCCTAGCGGGAGACGAGCAGTACTTC
once - TRBJ1-2 TRBV6-5 CASSLAVSHGYTF TGTGCCAGCAGTCTCGCGGTGTCCCATGGCTACACCTTC
- TRBD1 TRBJ1-2 TRBV29-1 CSVGQGDYGYTF TGCAGCGTCGGACAGGGTGACTATGGCTACACCTTC
- TRBD2 TRBJ2-1 TRBV25-1 CASSDGGLAGHNEQFF TGTGCCAGCAGTGATGGGGGACTAGCGGGCCACAATGAGCAGTTCTTC
- - TRBJ1-1 TRBV9 CASSVRDTHGSTEAFF TGTGCCAGCAGCGTAAGGGACACCCACGGTAGCACTGAAGCTTTCTTT
once TRBD1 TRBJ1-1 TRBV18 CASSPQGAQTEAFF TGTGCCAGCTCACCACAGGGGGCGCAGACTGAAGCTTTCTTT
- TRBD1 TRBJ2-2 TRBV6-5 CASSYTGTGHTGELFF TGTGCCAGCAGTTACACTGGGACAGGGCACACCGGGGAGCTGTTTTTT
- TRBD2 TRBJ2-7 TRBV14 CASSQGTSGGSYEQYF TGTGCCAGCAGCCAGGGGACTAGCGGGGGATCCTACGAGCAGTACTTC
- TRBD2 TRBJ2-1 TRBV6-6 CASSYAREFSYNEQFF TGTGCCAGCAGTTACGCGCGGGAGTTCTCCTACAATGAGCAGTTCTTC
once TRBD1 TRBJ1-1 TRBV6-5 CASSSRTGVTEAFF TGTGCCAGCAGTTCTCGGACAGGGGTCACTGAAGCTTTCTTT
once TRBD2 TRBJ2-1 TRBV10-1 CASSGGLAGGGSYNEQFF TGCGCCAGCAGTGGCGGACTAGCGGGGGGGGGCTCCTACAATGAGCAGTTCTTC
- - TRBJ2-1 TRBV27 CASSLLGDRRSYNEQFF TGTGCCAGCAGTTTACTCGGTGATAGGAGGTCCTACAATGAGCAGTTCTTC
- - TRBJ2-2 TRBV21-1 CASSPRTSGRTNTGELFF TGTGCCAGCAGTCCTAGGACTAGCGGGAGGACGAACACCGGGGAGCTGTTTTTT
- TRBD1 TRBJ1-4 TRBV6-4 CASRTGLTNEKLFF TGTGCCAGCAGGACAGGGCTGACTAATGAAAAACTGTTTTTT
- TRBD2 TRBJ2-1 TRBV5-1 CASSLGYQRTSGSNEQFF TGCGCCAGCAGCTTGGGATATCAGAGGACTAGCGGGAGCAATGAGCAGTTCTTC
- TRBD2 TRBJ2-7 TRBV11-1 CASSSKLRLAGASYEQYF TGTGCCAGCAGCTCGAAATTAAGACTAGCGGGAGCGTCCTACGAGCAGTACTTC
- - TRBJ2-1 TRBV5-1 CASKRGSGRPYNEQFF TGCGCCAGCAAAAGAGGGTCGGGAAGGCCCTACAATGAGCAGTTCTTC
once TRBD2 TRBJ2-3 TRBV7-9 CASSSGLAALTDTQYF TGTGCCAGCAGCTCGGGACTAGCAGCCCTCACAGATACGCAGTATTTT
few - TRBJ2-3 TRBV18 CASFRTEGSSDTQYF TGTGCCAGCTTTCGGACAGAGGGATCTTCAGATACGCAGTATTTT
- - TRBJ1-5 TRBV18 CASSPERGGQPQHF TGTGCCAGCTCACCAGAACGGGGGGGTCAGCCCCAGCATTTT
- TRBD2 TRBJ2-1 TRBV11-3 CASSFGGSSYNEQFF TGTGCCAGCAGCTTTGGCGGGAGCTCCTACAATGAGCAGTTCTTC
- - TRBJ1-3 TRBV6-1 CASSEYPGSGNTIYF TGTGCCAGCAGTGAATATCCGGGCTCTGGAAACACCATATATTTT
- TRBD2 TRBJ2-1 TRBV29-1 CSVSGSSYNEQFF TGCAGCGTGAGCGGGAGCAGTTACAATGAGCAGTTCTTC
- - TRBJ1-3 TRBV2 CASRSGTAGNTIYF TGTGCCAGCAGGTCCGGTACGGCTGGAAACACCATATATTTT
- - TRBJ1-1 TRBV5-1 CASSLAAEAFF TGCGCCAGCAGCTTGGCGGCTGAAGCTTTCTTT
- TRBD2 TRBJ2-7 TRBV18 CASSPPAGGPSYEQYF TGTGCCAGCTCACCCCCAGCGGGAGGGCCCTCCTACGAGCAGTACTTC
- - TRBJ1-2 TRBV5-5 CASSLDAGAGGGYTF TGTGCCAGCAGCTTGGACGCGGGGGCGGGAGGTGGCTACACCTTC
- TRBD1 TRBJ1-5 TRBV18 CASSPLNTGDNQPQHF TGTGCCAGCTCACCATTAAATACAGGGGATAATCAGCCCCAGCATTTT
- - TRBJ1-1 TRBV11-2 CASSFGGVRSTEAFF TGTGCCAGCAGCTTCGGAGGGGTGCGGAGCACTGAAGCTTTCTTT
- - TRBJ2-1 TRBV15 CATSRDPYPPYNEQFF TGTGCCACCAGCAGAGATCCCTACCCGCCCTACAATGAGCAGTTCTTC
- TRBD2 TRBJ2-3 TRBV2 CASSDAGLSTDTQYF TGTGCCAGCAGTGACGCGGGACTAAGCACAGATACGCAGTATTTT
- TRBD1 TRBJ1-1 TRBV19 CASSIAGTVYTEAFF TGTGCCAGTAGTATAGCGGGGACAGTTTACACTGAAGCTTTCTTT
once - TRBJ2-3 TRBV5-4 CASKGSATRTDTQYF TGTGCCAGCAAGGGTAGCGCTACTCGCACAGATACGCAGTATTTT
- TRBD2 TRBJ2-2 TRBV7-8 CASTHRTSGAANTGELFF TGTGCCAGCACCCATAGGACTAGCGGGGCCGCGAACACCGGGGAGCTGTTTTTT